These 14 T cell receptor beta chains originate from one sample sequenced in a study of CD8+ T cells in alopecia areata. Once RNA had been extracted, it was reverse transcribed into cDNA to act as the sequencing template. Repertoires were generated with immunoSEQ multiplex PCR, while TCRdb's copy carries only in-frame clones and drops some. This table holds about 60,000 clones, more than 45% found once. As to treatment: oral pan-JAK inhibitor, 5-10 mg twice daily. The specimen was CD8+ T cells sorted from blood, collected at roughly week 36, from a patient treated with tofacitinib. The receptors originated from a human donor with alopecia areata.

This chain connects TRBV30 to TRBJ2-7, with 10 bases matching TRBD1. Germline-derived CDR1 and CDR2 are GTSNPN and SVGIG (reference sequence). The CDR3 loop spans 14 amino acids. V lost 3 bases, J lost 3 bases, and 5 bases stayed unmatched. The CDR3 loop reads CAWRFGTGDYEQYF. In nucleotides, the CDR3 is TGTGCCTGGAGGTTTGGGACAGGGGACTACGAGCAGTACTTC.

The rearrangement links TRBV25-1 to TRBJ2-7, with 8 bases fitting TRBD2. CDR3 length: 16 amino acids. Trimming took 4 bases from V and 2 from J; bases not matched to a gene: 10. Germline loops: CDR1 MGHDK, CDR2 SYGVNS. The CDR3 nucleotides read TGTGCCAGCAGTGGATTAGGTTTAGCGGGAACCTACGAGCAGTACTTC. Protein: CASSGLGLAGTYEQYF.

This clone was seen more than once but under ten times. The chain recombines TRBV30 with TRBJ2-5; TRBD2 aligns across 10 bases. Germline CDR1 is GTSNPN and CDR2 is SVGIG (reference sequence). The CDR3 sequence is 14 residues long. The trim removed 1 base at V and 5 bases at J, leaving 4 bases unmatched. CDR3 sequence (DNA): TGTGCCTGGAGTGGAGCGGGAGGGCCTGAGACCCAGTACTTC. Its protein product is CAWSGAGGPETQYF.

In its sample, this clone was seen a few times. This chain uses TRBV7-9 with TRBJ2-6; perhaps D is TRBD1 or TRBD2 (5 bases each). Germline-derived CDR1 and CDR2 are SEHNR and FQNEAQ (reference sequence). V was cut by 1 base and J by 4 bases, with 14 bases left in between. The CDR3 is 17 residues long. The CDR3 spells CASSLGGSGTGANVLTF. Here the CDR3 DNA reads TGTGCCAGCAGCTTAGGAGGCTCAGGGACCGGGGCCAACGTCCTGACTTTC. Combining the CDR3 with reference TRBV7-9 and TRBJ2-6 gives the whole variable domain DTGVSQNPRHKITKRGQNVTFRCDPISEHNRLYWYRQTLGQGPEFLTYFQNEAQLEKSRLLSDRFSAERPKGSFSTLEIQRTEQGDSAMYLCASSLGGSGTGANVLTFGAGSRLTVL.

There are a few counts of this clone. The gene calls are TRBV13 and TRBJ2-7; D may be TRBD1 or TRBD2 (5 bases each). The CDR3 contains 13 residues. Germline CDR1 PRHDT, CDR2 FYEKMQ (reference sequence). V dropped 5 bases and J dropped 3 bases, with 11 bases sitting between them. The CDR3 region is CASSRGLIYEQYF. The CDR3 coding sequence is TGTGCCAGCAGCCGGGGCTTGATCTACGAGCAGTACTTC.

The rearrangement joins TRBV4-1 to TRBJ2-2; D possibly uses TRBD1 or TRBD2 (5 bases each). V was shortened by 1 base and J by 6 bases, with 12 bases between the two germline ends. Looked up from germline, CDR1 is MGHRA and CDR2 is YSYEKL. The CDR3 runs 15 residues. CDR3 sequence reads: CASSQAKLGAGELFF. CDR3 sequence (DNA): TGCGCCAGCAGCCAAGCCAAGTTGGGGGCCGGGGAGCTGTTTTTT.

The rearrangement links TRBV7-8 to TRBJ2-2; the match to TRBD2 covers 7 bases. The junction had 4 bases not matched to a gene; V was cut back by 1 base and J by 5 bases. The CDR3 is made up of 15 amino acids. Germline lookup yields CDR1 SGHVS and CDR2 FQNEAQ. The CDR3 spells CASSLVSGNTGELFF. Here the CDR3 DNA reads TGTGCCAGCAGCTTAGTCAGCGGGAATACCGGGGAGCTGTTTTTT.

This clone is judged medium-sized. DNA for the CDR3: TGCGCCAGCAGCCAAGAAGGAGGGGGGGGAAACGAGCAGTACTTC. Translating it yields CASSQEGGGGNEQYF. The chain has TRBV4-1 and TRBJ2-7, with a tentative D call TRBD2 (7 bases). The CDR3 consists of 15 residues. V was shortened by 0 bases and J by 5 bases, with 14 bases between the two germline ends. The germline V gene has CDR1 MGHRA and CDR2 YSYEKL.

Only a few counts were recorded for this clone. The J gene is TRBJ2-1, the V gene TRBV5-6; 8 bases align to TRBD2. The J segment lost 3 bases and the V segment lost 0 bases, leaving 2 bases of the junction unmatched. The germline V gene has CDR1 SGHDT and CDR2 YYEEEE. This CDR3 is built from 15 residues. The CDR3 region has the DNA TGTGCCAGCAGCTTGGTAGCGGGGCTCTACAATGAGCAGTTCTTC. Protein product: CASSLVAGLYNEQFF.

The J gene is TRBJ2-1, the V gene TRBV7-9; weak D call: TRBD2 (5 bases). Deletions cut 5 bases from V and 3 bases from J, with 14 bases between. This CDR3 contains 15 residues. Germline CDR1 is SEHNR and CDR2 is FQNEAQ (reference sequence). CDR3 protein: CASSPGAGGYNEQFF. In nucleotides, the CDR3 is TGTGCCAGCAGCCCAGGTGCGGGCGGCTACAATGAGCAGTTCTTC.

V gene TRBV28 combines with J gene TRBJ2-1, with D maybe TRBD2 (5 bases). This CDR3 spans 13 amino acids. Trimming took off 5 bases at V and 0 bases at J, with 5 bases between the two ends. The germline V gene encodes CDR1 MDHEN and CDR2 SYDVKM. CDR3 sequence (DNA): TGTGCCAGCAGTCGGGACTCCTACAATGAGCAGTTCTTC. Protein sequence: CASSRDSYNEQFF.

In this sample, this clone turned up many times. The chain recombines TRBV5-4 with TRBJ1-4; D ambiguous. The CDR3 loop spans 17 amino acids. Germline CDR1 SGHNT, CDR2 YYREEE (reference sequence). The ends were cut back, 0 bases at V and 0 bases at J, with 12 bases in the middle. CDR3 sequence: CASSLVPADSTNEKLFF. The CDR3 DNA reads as TGTGCCAGCAGCTTGGTTCCGGCGGATTCAACTAATGAAAAACTGTTTTTT.

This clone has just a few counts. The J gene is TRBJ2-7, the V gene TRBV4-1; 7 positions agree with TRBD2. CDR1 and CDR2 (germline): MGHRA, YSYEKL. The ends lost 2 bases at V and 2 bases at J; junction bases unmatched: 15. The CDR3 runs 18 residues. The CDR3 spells CASSQSYQTGGTTYEQYF. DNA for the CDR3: TGCGCCAGCAGCCAATCCTACCAAACGGGGGGAACCACCTACGAGCAGTACTTC.

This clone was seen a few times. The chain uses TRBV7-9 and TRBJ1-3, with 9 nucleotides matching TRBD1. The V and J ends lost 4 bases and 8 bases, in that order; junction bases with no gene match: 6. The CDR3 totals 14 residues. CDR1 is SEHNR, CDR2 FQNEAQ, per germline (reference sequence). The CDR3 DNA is TGTGCCAGCAGCTCATGGGACAGGGATCACACCATATATTTT. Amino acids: CASSSWDRDHTIYF.